This is a list of T cell receptor beta chains from one sample in a study of T cells in Graves' hyperthyroidism and ophthalmopathy. MiXCR, run by TCRdb on the multiplex PCR reads, gives a single entry per CDR3 protein. The sample gives roughly 500,000 distinct CDR3 sequences, approximately 14% of which show up once; 4.5% to 6% is in the top ten. Sequencing was done on a sample of blood. All receptors derive from a young woman with Graves' hyperthyroidism that later progressed to Graves' ophthalmopathy. Both conserved end residues are part of each CDR3. A D gene is named only where the DNA matches it firmly. Part of the rows lack a size; the others show once, few, many or a class for expanded clones.

CDR3 DNA,CDR3 protein,J gene,V gene,D gene,clone size
TGTGCCAGCAGCAAAGATAGCCCTACGAATGAAAAACTGTTTTTT,CASSKDSPTNEKLFF,TRBJ1-4,TRBV14,NA,NA
TGTGCCAGCAGTGGCCTGGGACTAGTCTCTCCAGATACGCAGTATTTT,CASSGLGLVSPDTQYF,TRBJ2-3,TRBV27,TRBD2,few
TGTGCCTGCGGGAGACAGGGTAACTCTGGGGCCAACGTCCTGACTTTC,CACGRQGNSGANVLTF,TRBJ2-6,TRBV19,NA,few
NA,CASSFSRQGWVQYFGAGTDEQYF,TRBJ2-7,TRBV12-3/TRBV12-4,NA,few
TGTGCCACCAGTGATTTCGGACAGGGGAAAGGCGAGCAGTACTTC,CATSDFGQGKGEQYF,TRBJ2-7,TRBV24-1,TRBD1,few
TGTGCCAGCAGGTGGGAGTTTAACTATGGCTACACCTTC,CASRWEFNYGYTF,TRBJ1-2,TRBV6-2/TRBV6-3,NA,many
TGTGCCAGCAGCTACGACTCGGGAAGGGCTGAAGCTTTCTTT,CASSYDSGRAEAFF,TRBJ1-1,TRBV13,NA,many
TGTGCCTGGAATGGAAGGATGAAGCGCGAGACCCAGTACTTC,CAWNGRMKRETQYF,TRBJ2-5,TRBV30,NA,many
TGTGCCCACGGCAGGAGCACAGATACGCAGTATTTT,CAHGRSTDTQYF,TRBJ2-3,TRBV11-3,NA,NA
TGCAGTGCGGGAAGCCCCGTCCCAGGTCAGGGGAACACTGAAGCTTTCTTT,CSAGSPVPGQGNTEAFF,TRBJ1-1,TRBV20-1,NA,few
TGTGCCAGCAGCTCATACCAAAGGCTGGGACTGGAATCCTACAATGAGCAGTTCTTC,CASSSYQRLGLESYNEQFF,TRBJ2-1,TRBV11-2,NA,many
TGTGCCAGCAGTTTCTGGGCTAGCACGGATACGCAGTATTTT,CASSFWASTDTQYF,TRBJ2-3,TRBV12-3/TRBV12-4,NA,few
TGCGCCAGCAGCCTAGATTTAGGGGGAAGCAATCAGCCCCAGCATTTT,CASSLDLGGSNQPQHF,TRBJ1-5,TRBV4-3,NA,NA
TGCGCCAGCAGCCTGACCGGGACTAGCGGGGCAAGCTCCTACAATGAGCGGTTCTTC,CASSLTGTSGASSYNERFF,TRBJ2-1,TRBV5-1,TRBD2,NA
TGTGCCAGCACCGCATTAGGGGGGGGACAGGACCGCGAGCAGTACTTC,CASTALGGGQDREQYF,TRBJ2-7,TRBV7-9,NA,NA
TGTGCCAGCAGGGGGCTAGCGGGAGGAATAAATGAGCAGTTCTTC,CASRGLAGGINEQFF,TRBJ2-1,TRBV2,TRBD2,many
TGTGCCAGCAGCTCCTTGGGCGCACCGCCGACAGATACGCAGTATTTT,CASSSLGAPPTDTQYF,TRBJ2-3,TRBV7-2,NA,many
TGTGCCAGCTCACCGGAGCGCAGCAATCAGCCCCAGCATTTT,CASSPERSNQPQHF,TRBJ1-5,TRBV18,NA,NA
TGCGCCAGCAGCCAAGGGCAGGGGGAAGAGACCCAGTACTTC,CASSQGQGEETQYF,TRBJ2-5,TRBV4-3,TRBD1,many
TGCAGTGCTAGAGATTTAGAGGCATGGAGGGCTTTCTTT,CSARDLEAWRAFF,TRBJ1-1,TRBV20-1,NA,NA
TGTGCCAGCAGTTACTCGGGGACCCTGGGGGAGACCCAGTACTTC,CASSYSGTLGETQYF,TRBJ2-5,TRBV6-5,NA,NA
TGCAGTGCTAGAGATGGCGGGAGGGCTGATGCAGATACGCAGTATTTT,CSARDGGRADADTQYF,TRBJ2-3,TRBV20-1,TRBD2,many
TGTGCCAGTAGTCTCGGGCCCAACTATGGCTACACCTTC,CASSLGPNYGYTF,TRBJ1-2,TRBV19,NA,many
TGTGCCACCAATGACAGGGAAGGGTATGGCTACACCTTC,CATNDREGYGYTF,TRBJ1-2,TRBV10-3,TRBD1,many
TGTGCCAGCAGTTTATCGAGCACTAATCAGCCCCAGCATTTT,CASSLSSTNQPQHF,TRBJ1-5,TRBV28,NA,many
TGTGCCAGCAGTTTAGGGACTAGCGGCTACCAAGAGACCCAGTACTTC,CASSLGTSGYQETQYF,TRBJ2-5,TRBV28,TRBD2,many
TGTGCCAGCAGTGAAGCAGGGACAGGGACAGATACGCAGTATTTT,CASSEAGTGTDTQYF,TRBJ2-3,TRBV6-1,TRBD1,NA